This entry is about one T cell receptor beta chain. Its antigen specificity is not known. Base quality data are lacking; no much larger clone is found one base away. The immunoSEQ Assay, a bias-controlled multiplex PCR, was used to amplify TCRbeta CDR3 regions from genomic DNA. As for the authors' bioinformatics: Nucleated cell counts per sample were estimated from amplification of reference gene primers within the assay. To quantify the absolute abundance of each unique TCRbeta CDR3 rearrangement, sequence reads were collapsed and filtered. For each sample, productive Simpson clonality was calculated as the square root of Simpson's diversity index over productive rearrangements. The table was pulled from immuneACCESS by TCRdb, which kept in-frame rearrangements only. Such tables lose some clones; where checked, under half of the loss comes from unresolved V genes, and the rest has no known cause. The V and J calls and the clone size are those of that table, but D and trimming were determined from the DNA. The sample table records 340,000 or so clones; around 86% of these occur just once. The ten largest make up 1% of the sample.

The sample comes from a study of blood T cell repertoires in COVID-19 (dated by TCRdb to 2019 to 2021). For context, the study as a whole: The collaborator samples originated in the United States, Italy and Spain and spanned the acute and convalescent phases of COVID-19. The material from the prospective study consisted of cDNA or gDNA derived from T cells, B-cell-depleted T cells, or PBMCs. The dataset comprised deeply sampled blood TCRbeta repertoires from subjects exposed to, actively infected with, or recovered from COVID-19. The repertoires were released in a freely available public database intended as a resource for research on the immune response to SARS-CoV-2. The samples were drawn from two sources: the first 160 participants of the ongoing ImmuneRACE study, and approximately 1,300 subjects contributed by 6 global collaborators. The sample metadata nearly always contained a de-identified subject ID, COVID-19 status, age in years and sex. HLA class I and class II types, where available, came from metadata supplied by the sample provider rather than from assay-based typing. The full study reports these points: Clinical and demographic metadata were provided uncurated, with the amount varying by source and participant.

The collaborating institutions used their own protocols to collect whole blood in K2EDTA tubes. For TCRbeta analysis, collaborator samples were shipped as frozen whole blood, as isolated PBMCs, or as DNA extracted from either sample type. CDR1 and CDR2, looked up from the germline V gene, are LGHNA and YNFKEQ. The cysteine opens and the phenylalanine closes a CDR3 of 14 amino acids. Only the CDR3 portion is preserved as DNA: 42 bases, with reading frame beginning at the first base. Unmatched junction bases come to 3, with V trimmed by 0 bases and J by 5 bases. The chain couples TRBV4-2 to TRBJ1-2; 7 bases in the junction line up with TRBD1. This sequence was found in a man in his fifties or sixties with active or convalescent COVID-19. Sequencing was carried out using peripheral blood. CDR3 loop: CASSQDPTGYGYTF. The DNA sequence follows: TGTGCCAGCAGCCAAGACCCGACAGGGTATGGCTACACCTTC.